These 26 T cell receptor beta chains were all obtained from the same sample, sequenced in a study of OX40 agonist ivuxolimab in advanced cancers. The method was immunoSEQ multiplex PCR; TCRdb's version includes in-frame clones alone and lacks a portion of them. Of about 48,000 clones listed, more than 80% were seen once; the top ten hold roughly a tenth. This sample comprised CD4+ or CD8+ T cells sorted from blood, obtained in a trial of the OX40 agonist ivuxolimab. The receptors shown here come from an adult with an advanced solid tumor such as melanoma, head and neck, liver or kidney cancer.

This chain's CDR3 is CASSLNVAGMIDTQYF. CDR3 DNA: TGTGCCAGCAGCTTGAATGTAGCGGGAATGATAGATACGCAGTATTTT. The chain uses TRBV5-4 and TRBJ2-3; 8 positions match TRBD2. With V trimmed by 1 base and J by 5 bases, 9 bases remained unmatched. The germline CDR1 and CDR2 sequences are SGHNT and YYREEE (reference sequence). This CDR3 contains 16 residues.

J is TRBJ2-7 and V is TRBV7-6; 10 bases are shared with TRBD1. The length of the CDR3 is 16 residues. Germline values: CDR1 SGHVS, CDR2 FNYEAQ. V gave up 5 bases and J gave up 3 bases; unmatched junction bases: 10. This chain's CDR3 is CASSKGTGTGDYEQYF. Here the CDR3 DNA reads TGTGCCAGCAGCAAAGGAACCGGGACAGGGGACTACGAGCAGTACTTC.

This clone was recorded only once. This sequence joins TRBV5-4 and TRBJ2-7; the D is unclear. The CDR3 length is 16 residues. With 0 bases removed from V and 2 bases from J, the gap between germline ends came to 15 bases. The V gene's germline CDR1 is SGHNT and CDR2 YYREEE (reference sequence). DNA for the CDR3: TGTGCCAGCAGCTTGGGGGGTAAAGGCGGAACCTACGAGCAGTACTTC. It yields the protein CASSLGGKGGTYEQYF.

The V gene is TRBV11-2, the J gene TRBJ2-3, with D unresolved. The CDR3 is made up of 14 amino acids. V lost 0 bases, J lost 5 bases, and 9 bases lay in between. Germline V CDR1 and CDR2: SGHAT, FQNNGV. CDR3 protein: CASSLDRLIDTQYF. CDR3 DNA sequence: TGTGCCAGCAGCTTAGATCGATTGATAGATACGCAGTATTTT.

The chain recombines TRBV25-1 with TRBJ1-2; D is perhaps TRBD1 (6 bases). In germline, CDR1 is MGHDK, CDR2 SYGVNS. V lost 4 bases, J lost 2 bases, and 14 bases lay in between. The CDR3 consists of 15 residues. CDR3 amino acids: CASSAPGQRNYGYTF. The CDR3 DNA follows: TGTGCCAGCAGTGCCCCGGGACAACGGAACTATGGCTACACCTTC.

This rearrangement joins TRBV9 to TRBJ2-1; D call uncertain. With 0 bases removed from V and 3 bases from J, the gap between germline ends came to 10 bases. The V gene's germline CDR1 is SGDLS and CDR2 YYNGEE. The CDR3 contains 15 residues. The CDR3, as DNA: TGTGCCAGCAGCGTAGGGGTGGTAAGCTACAATGAGCAGTTCTTC. Residues: CASSVGVVSYNEQFF.

This clone was found a few times. V and J are TRBV5-1 and TRBJ1-1, with D perhaps matching TRBD1 (5 bases). CDR3 length: 13 amino acids. CDR1 is SGHRS and CDR2 is YFSETQ in the germline V gene. V was trimmed by 2 bases and J by 1 base, leaving 6 bases between them. Here the CDR3 reads CASSFGGNTEAFF. DNA for the CDR3: TGCGCCAGCAGCTTCGGGGGGAACACTGAAGCTTTCTTT.

This chain uses TRBV5-1 with TRBJ2-3; TRBD2 agrees at 7 bases. Trimming cost V 4 bases and J 0 bases; bases outside gene matches: 17. The CDR3 is 19 residues long. Germline assignment: CDR1 SGHRS and CDR2 YFSETQ. The CDR3 DNA reads as TGCGCCAGCAGCGTAGGGACTATACAAATATTTCGAAGCACAGATACGCAGTATTTT. Its translation is CASSVGTIQIFRSTDTQYF.

The gene calls are TRBV4-2 and TRBJ2-3; 9 nucleotides line up with TRBD2. This CDR3 contains 19 residues. Germline assignment: CDR1 LGHNA and CDR2 YNFKEQ. Unmatched junction bases numbered 11, after V lost 0 bases and J lost 1 base. CDR3 region: CASSQDHRRASGGTDTQYF. DNA of the CDR3: TGTGCCAGCAGCCAAGATCATAGGAGGGCTAGCGGGGGCACAGATACGCAGTATTTT.

V and J are TRBV30 and TRBJ1-1, with D unresolved. The CDR3 runs to 11 residues. The ends were cut back, 3 bases at V and 2 bases at J, with 4 bases in the middle. Per germline, CDR1 GTSNPN and CDR2 SVGIG (reference sequence). In DNA form, the CDR3 reads TGTGCCTGGAGGCTCAACACTGAAGCTTTCTTT. It yields the protein CAWRLNTEAFF.

The rearrangement uses TRBV6-5 and TRBJ1-6; TRBD1 matches 7 bases. CDR3 size: 15 residues. Per germline, CDR1 MNHEY and CDR2 SVGAGI. V lost 0 bases, J lost 13 bases, and 9 bases stayed unmatched. The CDR3 spells CASSYSGTEGFPLHF. CDR3 in DNA: TGTGCCAGCAGTTACTCCGGGACAGAGGGTTTCCCCCTCCACTTT.

This clone has just a few counts. This chain links TRBV5-6 with TRBJ1-6; maybe TRBD1 (5 bases). The germline gives CDR1 SGHDT, CDR2 YYEEEE. V lost 0 bases and J lost 7, with 11 bases in between. The CDR3 spans 15 residues. CDR3 sequence reads: CASSLGTFSNSPLHF. The CDR3 DNA follows: TGTGCCAGCAGCTTGGGGACATTTTCGAATTCACCCCTCCACTTT.

As for this clone: The conserved phenylalanine or tryptophan is not found at the CDR3 terminus, so this likely reflects a read error. Because the CDR3's place on the DNA is in doubt, the DNA is left out and the CDR3 is given as listed by TCRdb. V is TRBV30 and J is TRBJ1-2; the DNA was not used to check the table's D call, TRBD1. Ends included, the CDR3 has 10 residues. The germline gives CDR1 GTSNPN, CDR2 SVGIG (reference sequence). The chain's CDR3 is CAWRQEHRSD.

In this sample, this clone turned up once. The CDR3 sequence: CAWNPPYNEQFF. The DNA of the CDR3 is TGTGCCTGGAATCCGCCCTACAATGAGCAGTTCTTC. This chain joins TRBV30 and TRBJ2-1; D gene ambiguous. CDR1 GTSNPN and CDR2 SVGIG come from the germline V gene (reference sequence). Between the trimmed V and J ends, which lost 4 bases and 2 bases, there was a span of 6 bases. CDR3 length: 12 residues.

This sequence joins TRBV2 and TRBJ2-7; D perhaps matches TRBD2 (5 bases). The V and J ends lost 3 bases and 2 bases respectively, with 11 bases between them. The CDR3 consists of 14 residues. Germline V CDR1 and CDR2: SNHLY, FYNNEI. As DNA, the CDR3 is TGTGCCAGCAGTGAGTTACGCGGGCCCTACGAGCAGTACTTC. Its translation: CASSELRGPYEQYF.

The chain recombines TRBV10-2 with TRBJ2-7; 7 bases agree with TRBD2. This CDR3 comprises 15 residues. The germline V gene has CDR1 WSHSY and CDR2 SAAADI. V lost 0 bases and J lost 1; bases outside the gene matches: 3. CDR3 in DNA: TGCGCCAGCAGTGAGTCTGCGGGGGAATCCTACGAGCAGTACTTC. This codes for CASSESAGESYEQYF.

The chain carries TRBV10-3 and TRBJ1-2, with D unclear. Per the germline V gene, CDR1 is ENHRY and CDR2 is SYGVKD. This CDR3 spans 14 amino acids. Between the trimmed V and J ends, which lost 6 bases and 4 bases, there was a span of 15 bases. The CDR3 DNA reads TGTGCCATCAGCGCGGGCCAAGGGAGCTATGGCTACACCTTC. Protein: CAISAGQGSYGYTF.

CDR3 sequence reads: CASSLSQGGSYEQYF. Here the CDR3 DNA reads TGTGCCAGCAGCTTAAGTCAGGGTGGCTCCTACGAGCAGTACTTC. The V call is TRBV7-9, the J call TRBJ2-7, with D possibly TRBD1 on 5 matching bases. V was shortened by 2 bases and J by 0 bases, with 11 bases between the two germline ends. This CDR3 is built from 15 residues. Germline CDR1 and CDR2: SEHNR and FQNEAQ (reference sequence).

This clone was observed once. The rearrangement links TRBV25-1 to TRBJ1-1, with TRBD1 matching 7 bases. Per germline, CDR1 MGHDK and CDR2 SYGVNS. The CDR3 has 16 residues. Trimming took 8 bases from V and 4 from J; bases not matched to a gene: 16. The CDR3 nucleotides read TGTGCCAGCTCCAACGACAGGGCCCCATGGGGCACTGAAGCTTTCTTT. This gives the protein CASSNDRAPWGTEAFF.

The V call is TRBV2, the J call TRBJ1-1, with D possibly matching TRBD1 (5 bases). V was pared by 4 bases and J by 1 base, with 10 bases between. The CDR3 is made up of 14 amino acids. Looked up from germline, CDR1 is SNHLY and CDR2 is FYNNEI. CDR3 sequence (DNA): TGTGCCAGCAGTGTGGGGGACGCGAACACTGAAGCTTTCTTT. Translated: CASSVGDANTEAFF.

This chain joins TRBV2 and TRBJ2-5, with a weak D call TRBD1 (5 bases). The germline V and J ends were trimmed by 6 bases and 3 bases, with 8 bases remaining between them. CDR1 and CDR2 from the germline V gene are SNHLY and FYNNEI. This CDR3 is 12 amino acids long. The CDR3 DNA sequence: TGTGCCAGCAGCAAGGGGAAAGAGACCCAGTACTTC. The encoded protein is CASSKGKETQYF.

This clone was picked up one time. The chain combines TRBV29-1 with TRBJ2-5, with 7 nucleotides matching TRBD1. The CDR3 extends over 17 amino acids. Germline trimming cut 1 base from V and 3 bases from J; bases unmatched to any gene: 14. The germline V gene has CDR1 SQVTM and CDR2 ANQGSEA. CDR3 bases: TGCAGCGTTGAAGCGGGACAGCCTAGCCTAATGGAAGAGACCCAGTACTTC. It yields the protein CSVEAGQPSLMEETQYF.

The chain links TRBV5-1 to TRBJ1-1, with 7 bases identical to TRBD1. The trim removed 2 bases at V and 1 base at J, leaving 2 bases unmatched. Germline values: CDR1 SGHRS, CDR2 YFSETQ. The CDR3 is 14 amino acids. CDR3 in amino acids: CASSLGDRNTEAFF. The CDR3 DNA is TGCGCCAGCAGCTTAGGGGACAGGAACACTGAAGCTTTCTTT. Full variable domain (missing parts from reference TRBV5-1 and TRBJ1-1): KAGVTQTPRYLIKTRGQQVTLSCSPISGHRSVSWYQQTPGQGLQFLFEYFSETQRNKGNFPGRFSGRQFSNSRSEMNVSTLELGDSALYLCASSLGDRNTEAFFGQGTRLTVV.

The CDR3 sequence is CASSSQGLATQYF. In DNA form, the CDR3 reads TGTGCCAGCAGCTCTCAGGGGTTGGCTACGCAGTATTTT. The J gene is TRBJ2-3, the V gene TRBV7-3; TRBD1 is a possible D gene (6 bases). Trimming removed 4 bases from V and 8 bases from J, with 13 bases in between. Germline V lookup: CDR1 SGHTA, CDR2 FQGTGA. The CDR3 loop spans 13 amino acids. Together with reference TRBV7-3 and TRBJ2-3, the CDR3 gives the full variable domain: GAGVSQTPSNKVTEKGKYVELRCDPISGHTALYWYRQSLGQGPEFLIYFQGTGAADDSGLPNDRFFAVRPEGSVSTLKIQRTERGDSAVYLCASSSQGLATQYFGPGTRLTVL.

The V gene is TRBV28, the J gene TRBJ1-4; D may be TRBD1 (6 bases). The CDR3 has 18 amino acids. The germline V gene encodes CDR1 MDHEN and CDR2 SYDVKM. Trimming stripped 2 bases from V and 8 bases from J, with 24 bases between. The CDR3 DNA sequence: TGTGCCAGCAGTTTACCCTCCGGGACAAGTCGATTGCGGGAAAAACTGTTTTTT. Translating gives CASSLPSGTSRLREKLFF.

This clone was seen more than once but under ten times. The V call is TRBV29-1, the J call TRBJ2-1; perhaps D is TRBD1 or TRBD2 (6 bases each). Germline CDR1 and CDR2: SQVTM and ANQGSEA. V lost 5 bases to trimming and J lost 9 bases, with 20 bases between them. The CDR3 has 14 residues. Here the CDR3 reads CSVKRARGASEQFF. DNA for the CDR3: TGCAGCGTTAAGAGGGCTAGGGGGGCTAGTGAGCAGTTCTTC.